A selection of T cell receptor beta chains follows, all from one sample in a study of blood T cell repertoires in COVID-19. Here immunoSEQ multiplex PCR was the method, and the copy in TCRdb shows in-frame clones only, minus some. The sample lists some 360,000 clones, roughly 86% occurring once. The sample consisted of PBMCs or T cells enriched from blood (not recorded which). The source of these receptors is a woman aged 25 to 39 who had been exposed to COVID-19. CDR3s include the opening cysteine and the closing phenylalanine or tryptophan. D genes are given only for firm matches. A row's size may be missing; if present it is once, few, many or a size class.

TRBJ2-7 - TRBV5-5 TRBD1 TGTGCCAGCAGCCAGGATGAGGCCGACAGGGGCTCCGCCTACGAGCAGTACTTC CASSQDEADRGSAYEQYF
TRBJ2-1 - TRBV5-1 TRBD2 TGCGCCAGCAGCTTTGGTAGCGGGAGTTCGTACAATGAGCAGTTCTTC CASSFGSGSSYNEQFF
TRBJ2-5 - TRBV19 TRBD2 TGTGCCAGTAGTATCCTAGGACTAGCGGGAGGGCCCGGAGAGACCCAGTACTTC CASSILGLAGGPGETQYF
TRBJ1-4 - TRBV5-1 TRBD1 TGCGCCAGCAGGGACGACAGGGGGCTACGAGAAAAACTGTTTTTT CASRDDRGLREKLFF
TRBJ2-7 - TRBV13 - TGTGCCAGCAGCTTCCGGACTACGGGGACTTACGAGCAGTACTTC CASSFRTTGTYEQYF
TRBJ2-2 - TRBV7-9 TRBD2 TGTGCCAGCAGGCTAGCGGGAGGTACCGGGGAGCTGTTTTTT CASRLAGGTGELFF
TRBJ2-1 - TRBV28 - TGTGCCAGCATAGGAGAACATGGCAATGAGCAGTTCTTC CASIGEHGNEQFF
TRBJ2-1 - TRBV29-1 - TGCAGCGCTGGAGGGGCTAGCGAGCTGGGGAATGAGCAGTTCTTC CSAGGASELGNEQFF
TRBJ1-1 - TRBV30 - TGTGCCTGGAGTATAGATCGGGGGACTGAAGCTTTCTTT CAWSIDRGTEAFF
TRBJ1-2 many TRBV16 - TGTGCCACCGGACAGCGAATCTATGGCTACACCTTC CATGQRIYGYTF
TRBJ1-2 once TRBV13 TRBD1 TGTGCCAGCAAGCACAGGGGCAGCTATGGCTACACCTTC CASKHRGSYGYTF
TRBJ2-7 - TRBV11-1 - TGTGCCAGCAGCCCAGACAGTCCGGGACACTACGAGCAGTACTTC CASSPDSPGHYEQYF
TRBJ2-7 once TRBV7-8 TRBD2 TGTGCCAGCAGCTCTACTAGCGGGACCGACGAGCAGTACTTC CASSSTSGTDEQYF
TRBJ2-2 - TRBV5-1 TRBD1 TGCGCCAGCTCTTTCGGAACAGGGGGCCCGAACACCGGGGAGCTGTTTTTT CASSFGTGGPNTGELFF
TRBJ2-2 once TRBV25-1 - TGTGCCAGCAGTGAATTCGGGGTTGCAGTGATGAACACCGGGGAGCTGTTTTTT CASSEFGVAVMNTGELFF
TRBJ1-3 - TRBV7-2 TRBD1 TGTGCCAGCAGCTTAGACAACAGGGGGGCGGGAAACACCATATATTTT CASSLDNRGAGNTIYF
TRBJ2-2 - TRBV28 TRBD2 TGTGCCAGCACCACGGCGGGACTAGCGGGAGGGGCGAACACCGGGGAGCTGTTTTTT CASTTAGLAGGANTGELFF
TRBJ1-2 - TRBV18 - TGTGCCAGCTCACACGGGGAGTCTGCCTATGGCTACACCTTC CASSHGESAYGYTF
TRBJ2-7 - TRBV5-6 - TGTGCCAGCAGCTTGATAACCAGCTACGAGCAGTACTTC CASSLITSYEQYF
TRBJ2-3 - TRBV2 TRBD2 TGTGCCAGCAGCTGGACTAGCGGGGAGTCCTATACGCAGTATTTT CASSWTSGESYTQYF
TRBJ2-2 - TRBV7-9 TRBD2 TGTGCCAGCAGCACGGGACTAGCGGGCTTGAACACCGGGGAGCTGTTTTTT CASSTGLAGLNTGELFF
TRBJ2-2 few TRBV19 - TGTGCCAGTACCACTAGGACTACGAACACCGGGGAGCTGTTTTTT CASTTRTTNTGELFF
TRBJ2-7 - TRBV7-3 - TGTGCCAGCAGCGCCCTCCCTGGGGGCCACGAGCAGTACTTC CASSALPGGHEQYF
TRBJ2-7 - TRBV28 TRBD2 TGTGCCAGCAGTTTAACTAGCGGTTTCTACGAGCAGTACTTC CASSLTSGFYEQYF
TRBJ1-1 - TRBV5-1 - TGCGCCAGCAGCTTGGGACAGAGTGTGTATGCTTTCTTT CASSLGQSVYAFF
TRBJ2-5 - TRBV28 - TGTGCCAGCAGTTTAGGGCCTAGCGTTGGGACCCAGTACTTC CASSLGPSVGTQYF
TRBJ1-6 once TRBV7-9 - TGTGCCAGCAGCCCTTCTGGGCAGGCCCCTTCACCCCTCCACTTT CASSPSGQAPSPLHF
TRBJ2-1 - TRBV28 - TGTGCCAGCTCCCACCGACAGTGGAGCTCCTACAATGAGCAGTTCTTC CASSHRQWSSYNEQFF
TRBJ1-4 few TRBV15 - TGTGCCACCAGCAGAGCTGGGCTTAATGAAAAACTGTTTTTT CATSRAGLNEKLFF
TRBJ1-2 - TRBV7-9 - TGTGCCAGCAGCTTGTCCACTAACTATGGCTACACCTTC CASSLSTNYGYTF
TRBJ1-6 few TRBV14 TRBD1 TGTGCCAGCAGCCCCCGGGGACAGGGATATAATTCACCCCTCCACTTT CASSPRGQGYNSPLHF
TRBJ2-1 - TRBV7-3 - TGTGCCAGCAGGAACCAGGGCAATGAGCAGTTCTTC CASRNQGNEQFF
TRBJ1-1 once TRBV5-1 - TGCGCCAGCAGCTTGCGTTCCGGAGTTGAAGCTTTCTTT CASSLRSGVEAFF
TRBJ2-1 - TRBV2 - TGTGCCAGACAAGCAGGAGGCGGTCAGAGCTCCTACAATGAGCAGTTCTTC CARQAGGGQSSYNEQFF
TRBJ2-3 - TRBV7-9 TRBD2 TGTGCCAGCAGCTCGGGACTAGCGGGCACAGATACGCAGTATTTT CASSSGLAGTDTQYF
TRBJ2-1 - TRBV27 TRBD2 TGTGCCAGCAGTCCCGGGACTAGCGGGAACAATGAGCAGTTCTTC CASSPGTSGNNEQFF
TRBJ2-7 - TRBV19 - TGTGCCAGTAGTTCCCACTCCTACGAGCAGTACTTC CASSSHSYEQYF
TRBJ2-6 - TRBV15 - TGTGCCACCAGCATTTCAGGGGGGAGAGGTTCTGGGGCCAACGTCCTGACTTTC CATSISGGRGSGANVLTF